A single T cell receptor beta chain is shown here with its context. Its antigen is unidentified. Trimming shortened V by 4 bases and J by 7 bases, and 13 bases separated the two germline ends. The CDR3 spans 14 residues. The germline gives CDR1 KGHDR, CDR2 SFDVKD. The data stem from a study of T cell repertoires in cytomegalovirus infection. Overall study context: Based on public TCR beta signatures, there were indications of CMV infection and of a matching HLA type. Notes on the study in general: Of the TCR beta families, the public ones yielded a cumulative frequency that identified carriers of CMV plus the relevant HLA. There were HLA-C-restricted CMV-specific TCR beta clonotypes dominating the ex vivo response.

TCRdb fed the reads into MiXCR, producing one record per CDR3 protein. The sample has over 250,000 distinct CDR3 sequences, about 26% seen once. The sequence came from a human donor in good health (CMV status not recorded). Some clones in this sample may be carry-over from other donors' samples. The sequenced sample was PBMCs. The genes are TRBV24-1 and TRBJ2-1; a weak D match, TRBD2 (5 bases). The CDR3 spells CATSEEDRENEQFF. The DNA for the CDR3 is TGTGCCACCAGTGAGGAGGACCGAGAGAATGAGCAGTTCTTC.